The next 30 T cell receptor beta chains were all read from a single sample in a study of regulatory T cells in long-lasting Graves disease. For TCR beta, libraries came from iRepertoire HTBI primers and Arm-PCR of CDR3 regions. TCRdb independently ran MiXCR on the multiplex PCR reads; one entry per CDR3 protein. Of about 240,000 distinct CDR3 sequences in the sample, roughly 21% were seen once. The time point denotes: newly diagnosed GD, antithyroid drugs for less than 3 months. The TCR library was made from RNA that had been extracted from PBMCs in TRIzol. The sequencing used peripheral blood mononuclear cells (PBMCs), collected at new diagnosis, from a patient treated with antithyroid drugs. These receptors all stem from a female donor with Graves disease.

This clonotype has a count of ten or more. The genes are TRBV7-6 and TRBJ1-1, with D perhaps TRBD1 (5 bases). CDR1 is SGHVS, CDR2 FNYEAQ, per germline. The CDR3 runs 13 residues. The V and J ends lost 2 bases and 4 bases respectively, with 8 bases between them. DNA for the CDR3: TGTGCCAGCAGCTTACGGGACTCCACTGAAGCTTTCTTT. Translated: CASSLRDSTEAFF. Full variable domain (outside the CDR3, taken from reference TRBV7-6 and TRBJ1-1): GAGVSQSPRYKVTKRGQDVALRCDPISGHVSLYWYRQALGQGPEFLTYFNYEAQQDKSGLPNDRFSAERPEGSISTLTIQRTEQRDSAMYRCASSLRDSTEAFFGQGTRLTVV.

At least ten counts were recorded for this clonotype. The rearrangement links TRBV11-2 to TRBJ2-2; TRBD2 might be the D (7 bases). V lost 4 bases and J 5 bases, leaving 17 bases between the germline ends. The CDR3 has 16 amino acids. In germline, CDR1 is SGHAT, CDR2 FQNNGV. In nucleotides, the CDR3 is TGTGCCAGCAGCTCCCCAAGGGGAGGGGGGACCGGGGAGCTGTTTTTT. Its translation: CASSSPRGGGTGELFF.

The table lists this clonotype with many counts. CDR3 DNA: TGCGCCAGCAGCCAAGAGGGCCGCCCGTCCTACGAGCAGTACTTC. Translating gives CASSQEGRPSYEQYF. This chain uses TRBV4-3 with TRBJ2-7, with unresolved D. Germline assignment: CDR1 LGHNA and CDR2 YSLEER. Deletions cut 0 bases from V and 1 base from J, with 10 bases between. This CDR3 comprises 15 residues.

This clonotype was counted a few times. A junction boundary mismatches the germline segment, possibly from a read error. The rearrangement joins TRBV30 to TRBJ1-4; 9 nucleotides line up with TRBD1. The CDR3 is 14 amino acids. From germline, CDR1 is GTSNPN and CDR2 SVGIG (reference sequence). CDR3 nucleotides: TGTGCTTGGAACTTTCCGGACAGGGGTGAAAAACTGTTTTTT. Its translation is CAWNFPDRGEKLFF.

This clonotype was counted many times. The CDR3 loop is CSARGGSGGQPQHF. The DNA for the CDR3 is TGCAGTGCTAGGGGGGGGTCAGGGGGTCAGCCCCAGCATTTT. This chain joins TRBV20-1 and TRBJ1-5, with 7 bases that match TRBD1. Germline trimming cut 3 bases from V and 6 bases from J; bases unmatched to any gene: 8. Germline V lookup: CDR1 DFQATT, CDR2 SNEGSKA (reference sequence). The CDR3 is made up of 14 amino acids.

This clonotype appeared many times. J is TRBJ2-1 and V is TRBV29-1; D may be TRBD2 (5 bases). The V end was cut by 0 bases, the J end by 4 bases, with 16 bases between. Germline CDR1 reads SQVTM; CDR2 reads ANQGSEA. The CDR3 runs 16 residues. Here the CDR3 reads CSVEDPSRSPYNEQFF. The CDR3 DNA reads TGCAGCGTTGAAGATCCTAGCAGGTCCCCGTACAATGAGCAGTTCTTC.

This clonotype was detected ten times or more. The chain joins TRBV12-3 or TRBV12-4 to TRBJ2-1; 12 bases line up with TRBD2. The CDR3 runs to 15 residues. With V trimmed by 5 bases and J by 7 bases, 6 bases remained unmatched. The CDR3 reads CASSPTSGRINEQFF. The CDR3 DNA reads TGTGCCAGCAGTCCTACTAGCGGGAGGATAAATGAGCAGTTCTTC.

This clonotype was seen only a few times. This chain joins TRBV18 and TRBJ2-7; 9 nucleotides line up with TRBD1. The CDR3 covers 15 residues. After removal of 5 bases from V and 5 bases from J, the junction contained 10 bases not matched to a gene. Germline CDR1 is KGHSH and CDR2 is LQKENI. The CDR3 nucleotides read TGTGCCAGCTCAAACAGGGGGCTAGAAGTGGACGAGCAGTACTTC. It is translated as CASSNRGLEVDEQYF.

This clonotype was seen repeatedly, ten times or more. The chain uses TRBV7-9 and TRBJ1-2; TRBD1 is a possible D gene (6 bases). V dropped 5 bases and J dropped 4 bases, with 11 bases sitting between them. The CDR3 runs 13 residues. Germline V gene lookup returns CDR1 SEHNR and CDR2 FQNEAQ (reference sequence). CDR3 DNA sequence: TGTGCCAGCAGCCCTGACAGGAGCTATGGCTACACCTTC. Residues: CASSPDRSYGYTF.

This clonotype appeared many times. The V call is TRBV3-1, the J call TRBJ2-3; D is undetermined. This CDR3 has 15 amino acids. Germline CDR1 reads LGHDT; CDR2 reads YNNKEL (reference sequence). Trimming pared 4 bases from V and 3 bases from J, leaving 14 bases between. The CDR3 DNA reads TGTGCCAGCAGCCTCCTCAGCGCCTCAACAGATACGCAGTATTTT. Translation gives CASSLLSASTDTQYF.

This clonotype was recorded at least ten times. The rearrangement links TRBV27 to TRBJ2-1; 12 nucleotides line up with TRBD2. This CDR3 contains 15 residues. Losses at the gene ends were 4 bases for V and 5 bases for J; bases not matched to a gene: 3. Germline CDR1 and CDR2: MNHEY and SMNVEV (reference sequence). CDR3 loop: CASSSWTSGNNEQFF. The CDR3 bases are TGTGCCAGCAGTTCTTGGACTAGCGGGAACAATGAGCAGTTCTTC.

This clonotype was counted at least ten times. The CDR3 is CASSLDSYEQYF. For the CDR3, the DNA is TGTGCCAGCAGTCTTGACAGCTACGAGCAGTACTTC. The rearrangement joins TRBV12-3 or TRBV12-4 to TRBJ2-7; weak D call: TRBD1 (5 bases). The CDR3 is 12 amino acids. The V gene lost 5 bases and the J gene lost 3 bases, with 8 bases spanning the gap.

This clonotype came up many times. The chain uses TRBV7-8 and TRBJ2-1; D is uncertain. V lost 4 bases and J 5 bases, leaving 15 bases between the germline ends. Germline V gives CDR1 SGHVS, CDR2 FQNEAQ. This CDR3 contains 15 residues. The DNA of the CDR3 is TGTGCCAGCAGCTCGGGCGGTGGCAGACACAATGAGCAGTTCTTC. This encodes CASSSGGGRHNEQFF.

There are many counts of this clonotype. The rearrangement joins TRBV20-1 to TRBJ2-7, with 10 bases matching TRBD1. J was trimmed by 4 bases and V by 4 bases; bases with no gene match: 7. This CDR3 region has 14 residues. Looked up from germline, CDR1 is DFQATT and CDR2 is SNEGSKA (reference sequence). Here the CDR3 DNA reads TGCAGTGCTATACGGGACAGGGGTAATTACGAGCAGTACTTC. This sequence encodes CSAIRDRGNYEQYF.

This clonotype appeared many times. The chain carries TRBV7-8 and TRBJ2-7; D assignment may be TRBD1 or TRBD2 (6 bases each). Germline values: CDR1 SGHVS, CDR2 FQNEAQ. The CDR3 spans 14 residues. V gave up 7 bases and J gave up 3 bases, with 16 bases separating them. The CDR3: CASTLQGGIYEQYF. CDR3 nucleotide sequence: TGTGCCAGCACCCTACAGGGCGGGATCTACGAGCAGTACTTC.

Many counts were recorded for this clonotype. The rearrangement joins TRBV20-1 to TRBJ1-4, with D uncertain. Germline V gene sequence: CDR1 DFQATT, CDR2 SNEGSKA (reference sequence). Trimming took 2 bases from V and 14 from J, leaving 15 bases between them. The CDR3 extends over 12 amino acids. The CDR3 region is CSARSDQDRLFF. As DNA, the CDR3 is TGCAGTGCTAGATCGGACCAGGACCGGCTGTTTTTT.

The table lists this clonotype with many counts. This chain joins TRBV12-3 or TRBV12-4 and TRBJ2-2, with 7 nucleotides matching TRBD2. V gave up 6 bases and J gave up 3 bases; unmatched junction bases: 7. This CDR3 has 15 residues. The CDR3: CASSRSGKYTGELFF. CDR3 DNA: TGTGCCAGCAGCCGGAGCGGGAAGTACACCGGGGAGCTGTTTTTT.

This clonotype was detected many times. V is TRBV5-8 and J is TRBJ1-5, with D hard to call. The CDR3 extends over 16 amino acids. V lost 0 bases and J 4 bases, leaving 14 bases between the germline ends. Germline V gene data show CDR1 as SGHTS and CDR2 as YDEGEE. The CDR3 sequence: CASSLGEGRRNQPQHF. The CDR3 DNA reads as TGTGCCAGCAGCTTGGGAGAAGGGCGGCGGAATCAGCCCCAGCATTTT.

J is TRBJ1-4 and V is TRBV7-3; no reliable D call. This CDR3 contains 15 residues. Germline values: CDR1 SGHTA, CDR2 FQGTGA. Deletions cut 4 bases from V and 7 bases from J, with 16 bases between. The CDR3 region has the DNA TGTGCCAGCAGCTACAGAGCGGGAGGCGGTGAAAAACTGTTTTTT. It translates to CASSYRAGGGEKLFF.

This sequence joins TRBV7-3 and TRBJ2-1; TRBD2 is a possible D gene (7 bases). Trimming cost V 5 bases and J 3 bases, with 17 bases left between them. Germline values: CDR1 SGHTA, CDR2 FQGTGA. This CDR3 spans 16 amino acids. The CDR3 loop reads CASSPRGGGVYNEQFF. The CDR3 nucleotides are TGTGCCAGCAGCCCTAGGGGGGGGGGGGTCTACAATGAGCAGTTCTTC. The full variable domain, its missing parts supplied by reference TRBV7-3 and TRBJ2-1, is GAGVSQTPSNKVTEKGKYVELRCDPISGHTALYWYRQSLGQGPEFLIYFQGTGAADDSGLPNDRFFAVRPEGSVSTLKIQRTERGDSAVYLCASSPRGGGVYNEQFFGPGTRLTVL.

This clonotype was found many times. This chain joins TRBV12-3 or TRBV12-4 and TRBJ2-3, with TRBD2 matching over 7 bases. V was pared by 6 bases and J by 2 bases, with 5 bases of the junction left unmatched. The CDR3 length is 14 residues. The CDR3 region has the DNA TGTGCCAGCAGCGACGGGGGGACCACAGATACGCAGTATTTT. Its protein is CASSDGGTTDTQYF.

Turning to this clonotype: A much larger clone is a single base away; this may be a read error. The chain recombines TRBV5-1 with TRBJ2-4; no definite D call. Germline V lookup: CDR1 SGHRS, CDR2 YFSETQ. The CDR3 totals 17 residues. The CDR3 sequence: CASSLDPGRIAKNILYF. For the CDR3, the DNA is TGCGCCAGCAGCTTGGACCCTGGGCGGATAGCCAAAAACATTCTGTACTTC.

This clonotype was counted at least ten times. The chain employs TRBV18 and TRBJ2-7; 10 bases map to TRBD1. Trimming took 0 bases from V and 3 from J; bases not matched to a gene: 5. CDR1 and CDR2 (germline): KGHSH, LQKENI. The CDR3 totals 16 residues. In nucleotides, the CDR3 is TGTGCCAGCTCACCACCGGGGACAGGGGAAAACTACGAGCAGTACTTC. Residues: CASSPPGTGENYEQYF.

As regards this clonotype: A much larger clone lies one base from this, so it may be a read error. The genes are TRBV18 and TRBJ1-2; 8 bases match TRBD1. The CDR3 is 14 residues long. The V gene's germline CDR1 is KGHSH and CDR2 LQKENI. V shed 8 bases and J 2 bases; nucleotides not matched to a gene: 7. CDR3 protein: CASPEQGGNYGYTF. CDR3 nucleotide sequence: TGTGCCAGCCCAGAACAGGGGGGAAACTATGGCTACACCTTC.

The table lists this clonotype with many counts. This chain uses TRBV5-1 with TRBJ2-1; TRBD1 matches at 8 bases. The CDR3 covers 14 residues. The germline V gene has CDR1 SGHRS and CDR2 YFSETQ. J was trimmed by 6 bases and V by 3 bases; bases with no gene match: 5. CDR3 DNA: TGCGCCAGCAGCTACCAAACAGGGGGCAATGAGCAGTTCTTC. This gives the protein CASSYQTGGNEQFF.

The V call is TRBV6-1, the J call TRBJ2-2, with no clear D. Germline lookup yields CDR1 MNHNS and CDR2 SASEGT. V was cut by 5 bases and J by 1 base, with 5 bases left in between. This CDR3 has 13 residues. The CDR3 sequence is CASSIGNTGELFF. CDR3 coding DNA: TGTGCCAGCAGTATAGGGAACACCGGGGAGCTGTTTTTT.

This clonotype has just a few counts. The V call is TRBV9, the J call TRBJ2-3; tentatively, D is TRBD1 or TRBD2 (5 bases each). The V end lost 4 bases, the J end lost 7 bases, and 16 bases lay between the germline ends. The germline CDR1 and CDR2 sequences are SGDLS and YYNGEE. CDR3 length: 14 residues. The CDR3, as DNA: TGTGCCAGCAGCCTCGAGTGGGGGTCGCATACGCAGTATTTT. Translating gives CASSLEWGSHTQYF.

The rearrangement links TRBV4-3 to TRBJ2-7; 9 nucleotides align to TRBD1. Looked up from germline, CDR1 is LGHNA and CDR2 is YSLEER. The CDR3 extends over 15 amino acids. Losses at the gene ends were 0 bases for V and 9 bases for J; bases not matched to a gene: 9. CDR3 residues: CASSQDRDRVIRQYF. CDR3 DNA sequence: TGCGCCAGCAGCCAAGATCGGGACAGGGTGATTCGGCAGTACTTC.

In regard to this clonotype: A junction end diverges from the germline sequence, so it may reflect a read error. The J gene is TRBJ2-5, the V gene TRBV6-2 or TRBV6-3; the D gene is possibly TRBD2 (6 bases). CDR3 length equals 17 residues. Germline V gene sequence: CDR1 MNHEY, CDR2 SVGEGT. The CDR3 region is CASGYSIGGVDLETQYF. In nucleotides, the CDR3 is TGTGCCAGCGGTTACTCGATTGGCGGGGTGGATTTAGAGACCCAGTACTTC.

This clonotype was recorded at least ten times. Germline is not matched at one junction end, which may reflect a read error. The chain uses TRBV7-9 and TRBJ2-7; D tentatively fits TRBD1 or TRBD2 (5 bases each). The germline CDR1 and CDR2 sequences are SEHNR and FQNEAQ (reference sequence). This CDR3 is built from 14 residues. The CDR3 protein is CASRVSGTTEEQYF. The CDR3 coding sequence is TGTGCTAGCAGGGTGTCGGGAACTACGGAAGAGCAGTACTTC. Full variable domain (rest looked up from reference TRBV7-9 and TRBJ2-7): DTGVSQNPRHKITKRGQNVTFRCDPISEHNRLYWYRQTLGQGPEFLTYFQNEAQLEKSRLLSDRFSAERPKGSFSTLEIQRTEQGDSAMYLCASRVSGTTEEQYFGPGTRLTVT.